This T cell receptor (beta chain) is drawn from a study of shared clonotypes between healthy human individuals. Overall study context: The cohort comprised a couple of women and three men. Their ages spanned 18 to 49 years. Per donor, CD8 memory used one plate, CD8 naive used two, CD4 memory used three and CD4 naive used three.

Cells designated naive CD8 were CD45RO-negative and were positively selected for CCR7, with terminally differentiated effector memory CD45RA+ cells excluded. Per the germline V gene, CDR1 is SEHNR and CDR2 is FQNEAQ (reference sequence). This CDR3 is built from 15 residues. The V gene end was trimmed by 1 base and the J gene end by 6 bases; junction bases not matched to a gene: 4. Sorted-subset replicate PCRs used about 180 ng DNA, tens of thousands of T cell genomes. The method was immunoSEQ multiplex PCR; TCRdb's version includes in-frame clones alone and lacks a portion of them. The sample records roughly 2,000,000 clones, about 95% being singletons.

What was sequenced was naive CD8+ T cells sorted from blood. This TCR came from a man younger than 30 in good health. This sequence joins TRBV7-9 and TRBJ2-2; 8 nucleotides line up with TRBD1. CDR3 residues: CASSLETGAAGELFF. CDR3 nucleotides: TGTGCCAGCAGCTTAGAGACAGGGGCCGCCGGGGAGCTGTTTTTT.